The clone carrying this T cell receptor beta chain appeared many times. The data stem from a study of early T cells in non-severe SARS-CoV-2 infection. This CDR3 spans 15 amino acids. Germline V gene lookup returns CDR1 LNHDA and CDR2 SQIVND (reference sequence). V lost 6 bases, J lost 10 bases, and 15 bases stayed unmatched. TCRdb itself ran the 5' RACE reads through MiXCR, one entry per CDR3 protein. The data show tens of thousands of distinct CDR3 sequences, with around 10% seen just once and approximately 4.5% held by the top ten. The receptor was isolated from an adult who was a healthcare worker with PCR-confirmed SARS-CoV-2 infection or an uninfected control (not recorded which). Material: whole blood. The V call is TRBV19, the J call TRBJ2-7; 10 nucleotides align to TRBD1. The CDR3 DNA sequence: TGTGCCAGTAGAGTCCAGGGGACAGGGGTCTCGGATCAGTACTTC. Translating gives CASRVQGTGVSDQYF. The complete variable domain, with remaining parts taken from reference TRBV19 and TRBJ2-7, reads DGGITQSPKYLFRKEGQNVTLSCEQNLNHDAMYWYRQDPGQGLRLIYYSQIVNDFQKGDIAEGYSVSREKKESFPLTVTSAQKNPTAFYLCASRVQGTGVSDQYFGPGTRLTVT.